Below are 10 T cell receptor beta chains sequenced from a single sample in a study of T cells after posttransplantation cyclophosphamide. Method: immunoSEQ multiplex PCR; TCRdb's copy keeps in-frame clones and lacks some. The sample shows 20,000 to 25,000 clones, 73% of them seen only once. Sequences were obtained from memory CD4+ T cells sorted from PBMCs. These receptors all come from an older woman in good health, CMV-negative, and a related stem cell transplant donor.

This chain connects TRBV7-9 to TRBJ1-5, with D maybe TRBD1 (6 bases). From germline, CDR1 is SEHNR and CDR2 FQNEAQ (reference sequence). This CDR3 has 15 residues. V was clipped by 0 bases and J by 6 bases, with 12 bases between them. The CDR3 coding sequence is TGTGCCAGCAGCTTAGCAGGGGGAAAGGGTCAGCCCCAGCATTTT. This codes for CASSLAGGKGQPQHF.

The chain has TRBV5-6 and TRBJ1-4; D gene unclear. Germline-derived CDR1 and CDR2 are SGHDT and YYEEEE. Trimming cost V 3 bases and J 0 bases, with 12 bases left between them. This CDR3 comprises 16 residues. CDR3 DNA: TGTGCCAGCAGCTCGCCCCTGGAGACAACTAATGAAAAACTGTTTTTT. It yields the protein CASSSPLETTNEKLFF.

This clone has a handful of counts. This chain joins TRBV7-9 and TRBJ1-2, with D possibly matching TRBD1 (6 bases). The CDR3 extends over 12 amino acids. Germline CDR1 reads SEHNR; CDR2 reads FQNEAQ (reference sequence). This CDR3 is CASPRGEGGYTF. CDR3 nucleotide sequence: TGTGCTTCGCCCAGGGGAGAGGGTGGCTACACCTTC.

The chain joins TRBV30 to TRBJ1-5, with TRBD1 matching over 7 bases. V trimming: 4 bases; J trimming: 4 bases; junction bases outside the gene matches: 4. The germline V gene has CDR1 GTSNPN and CDR2 SVGIG (reference sequence). The CDR3 has 13 residues. The CDR3 region has the DNA TGTGCCTGGAAGGGCAGGGGGAATCAGCCCCAGCATTTT. Encoded protein: CAWKGRGNQPQHF.

CDR3 sequence (DNA): TGCGCCAGCAGCTTGGGTAGCGGGAGTAGCACAGATACGCAGTATTTT. Its protein is CASSLGSGSSTDTQYF. The chain carries TRBV5-1 and TRBJ2-3; 9 positions agree with TRBD2. The germline V gene encodes CDR1 SGHRS and CDR2 YFSETQ. J gave up 0 bases and V 0 bases, and 2 bases lay outside the gene matches. CDR3 length: 16 amino acids.

The chain links TRBV18 to TRBJ1-6, with D uncertain. The CDR3 runs to 15 residues. Germline V gene data show CDR1 as KGHSH and CDR2 as LQKENI. V was pared by 5 bases and J by 9 bases, with 17 bases between. The CDR3 coding sequence is TGTGCCAGCTCAGGAGGGCTCGATCCCAGTTCACCCCTCCACTTT. It specifies CASSGGLDPSSPLHF.

V gene TRBV29-1 combines with J gene TRBJ1-1; 10 bases align to TRBD1. With V trimmed by 6 bases and J by 3 bases, 4 bases remained unmatched. CDR1 is SQVTM, CDR2 ANQGSEA, per germline. This CDR3 is built from 13 residues. This CDR3 is CSVAGTGDTEAFF. The CDR3 nucleotides read TGCAGCGTCGCCGGGACAGGGGACACTGAAGCTTTCTTT.

The chain combines TRBV11-2 with TRBJ2-3; 13 bases match TRBD2. This CDR3 comprises 16 residues. Germline values: CDR1 SGHAT, CDR2 FQNNGV. V lost 6 bases and J lost 3; bases outside the gene matches: 6. CDR3 sequence (DNA): TGTGCCAGCAGGCCACTAGCGGGGGGGCCAACAGATACGCAGTATTTT. Amino acid sequence: CASRPLAGGPTDTQYF.

The gene calls are TRBV28 and TRBJ2-2; the match to TRBD2 covers 12 bases. The length of the CDR3 is 22 residues. Trimming took 6 bases from V and 2 from J; bases not matched to a gene: 22. CDR1 is MDHEN, CDR2 SYDVKM, per germline. CDR3 coding DNA: TGTGCCAGCAGACTAAGCCCCTGGACTAGCGGGGACAAATATAAAAACACCGGGGAGCTGTTTTTT. Protein: CASRLSPWTSGDKYKNTGELFF. Based on the CDR3 plus reference TRBV28 and TRBJ2-2, the full variable domain is DVKVTQSSRYLVKRTGEKVFLECVQDMDHENMFWYRQDPGLGLRLIYFSYDVKMKEKGDIPEGYSVSREKKERFSLILESASTNQTSMYLCASRLSPWTSGDKYKNTGELFFGEGSRLTVL.

J is TRBJ2-7 and V is TRBV7-2, with a possible D match to TRBD1 (6 bases). V was shortened by 1 base and J by 5 bases, with 18 bases between the two germline ends. The CDR3 extends over 16 amino acids. Per the germline V gene, CDR1 is SGHTA and CDR2 is FQGNSA. CDR3 DNA sequence: TGTGCCAGCAGCTTAGTAGTTTCCCAGGGGAGAGACGAGCAGTACTTC. Amino acid sequence: CASSLVVSQGRDEQYF.